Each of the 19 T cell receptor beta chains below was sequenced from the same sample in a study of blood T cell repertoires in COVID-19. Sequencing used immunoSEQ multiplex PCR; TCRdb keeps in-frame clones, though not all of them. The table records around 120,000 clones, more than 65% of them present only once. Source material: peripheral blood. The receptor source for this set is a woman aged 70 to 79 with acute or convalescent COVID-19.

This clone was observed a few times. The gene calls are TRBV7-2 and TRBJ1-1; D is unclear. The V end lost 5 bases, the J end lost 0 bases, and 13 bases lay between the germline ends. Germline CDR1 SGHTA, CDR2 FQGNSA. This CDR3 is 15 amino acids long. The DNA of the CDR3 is TGTGCCAGCAGCAAACGGGAGACAATGAACACTGAAGCTTTCTTT. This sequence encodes CASSKRETMNTEAFF.

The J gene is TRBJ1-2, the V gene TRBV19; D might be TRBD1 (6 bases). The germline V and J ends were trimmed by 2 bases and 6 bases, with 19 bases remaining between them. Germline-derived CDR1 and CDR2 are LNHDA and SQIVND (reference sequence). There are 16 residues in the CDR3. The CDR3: CASSIFVGGGIHGYTF. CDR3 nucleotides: TGTGCCAGTAGTATATTCGTTGGTGGGGGCATCCATGGCTACACCTTC. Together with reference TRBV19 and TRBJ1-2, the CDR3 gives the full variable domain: DGGITQSPKYLFRKEGQNVTLSCEQNLNHDAMYWYRQDPGQGLRLIYYSQIVNDFQKGDIAEGYSVSREKKESFPLTVTSAQKNPTAFYLCASSIFVGGGIHGYTFGSGTRLTVV.

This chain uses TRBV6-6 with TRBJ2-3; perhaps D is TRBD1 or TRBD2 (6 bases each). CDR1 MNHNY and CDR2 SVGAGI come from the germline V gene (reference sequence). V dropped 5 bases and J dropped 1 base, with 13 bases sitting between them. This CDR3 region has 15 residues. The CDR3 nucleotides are TGTGCCAGCAGTCGCGGGGACACCCGCACAGATACGCAGTATTTT. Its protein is CASSRGDTRTDTQYF.

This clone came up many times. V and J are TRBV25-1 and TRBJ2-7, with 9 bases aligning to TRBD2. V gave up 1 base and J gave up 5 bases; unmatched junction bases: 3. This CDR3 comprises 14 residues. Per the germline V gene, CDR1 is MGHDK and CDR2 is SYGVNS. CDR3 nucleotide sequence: TGTGCCAGCAGTGAATTGCGGACTAGCGACGAGCAGTACTTC. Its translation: CASSELRTSDEQYF.

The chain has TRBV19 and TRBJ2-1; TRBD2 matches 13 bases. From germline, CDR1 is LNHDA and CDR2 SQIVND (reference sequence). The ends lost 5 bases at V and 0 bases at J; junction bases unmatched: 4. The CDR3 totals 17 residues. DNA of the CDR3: TGTGCCAGTAGTGAGGGACTAGCGGGAATCTCCTACAATGAGCAGTTCTTC. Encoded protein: CASSEGLAGISYNEQFF.

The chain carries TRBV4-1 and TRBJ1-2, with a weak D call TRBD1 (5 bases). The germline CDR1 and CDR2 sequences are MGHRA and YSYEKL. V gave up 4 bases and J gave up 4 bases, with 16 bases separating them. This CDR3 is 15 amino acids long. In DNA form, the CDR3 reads TGCGCCAGCAGCCCGGAGGGGATTTCCCCCTATGGCTACACCTTC. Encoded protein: CASSPEGISPYGYTF.

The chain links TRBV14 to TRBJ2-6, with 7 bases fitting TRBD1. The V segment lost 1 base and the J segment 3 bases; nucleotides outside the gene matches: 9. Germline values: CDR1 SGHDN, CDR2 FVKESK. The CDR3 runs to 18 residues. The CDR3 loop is CASSQAGRGIGGANVLTF. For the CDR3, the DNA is TGTGCCAGCAGCCAAGCTGGCAGGGGGATTGGTGGGGCCAACGTCCTGACTTTC. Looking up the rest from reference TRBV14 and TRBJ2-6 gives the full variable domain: EAGVTQFPSHSVIEKGQTVTLRCDPISGHDNLYWYRRVMGKEIKFLLHFVKESKQDESGMPNNRFLAERTGGTYSTLKVQPAELEDSGVYFCASSQAGRGIGGANVLTFGAGSRLTVL.

CDR3 coding DNA: TGTGCCAGCAGTGAAACGGGCACCGGGGAGCTGTTTTTT. This sequence encodes CASSETGTGELFF. This chain uses TRBV2 with TRBJ2-2; D ambiguous. CDR1 and CDR2 from the germline V gene are SNHLY and FYNNEI. The V and J ends lost 2 bases and 4 bases respectively, with 5 bases between them. This CDR3 comprises 13 residues. Complete variable domain (other parts from reference TRBV2 and TRBJ2-2): EPEVTQTPSHQVTQMGQEVILRCVPISNHLYFYWYRQILGQKVEFLVSFYNNEISEKSEIFDDQFSVERPDGSNFTLKIRSTKLEDSAMYFCASSETGTGELFFGEGSRLTVL.

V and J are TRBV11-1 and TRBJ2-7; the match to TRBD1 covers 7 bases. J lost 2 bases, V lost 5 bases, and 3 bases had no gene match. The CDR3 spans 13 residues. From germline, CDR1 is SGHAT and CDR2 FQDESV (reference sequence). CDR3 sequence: CASSRGQTYEQYF. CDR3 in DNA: TGTGCCAGCAGCCGGGGACAGACCTACGAGCAGTACTTC.

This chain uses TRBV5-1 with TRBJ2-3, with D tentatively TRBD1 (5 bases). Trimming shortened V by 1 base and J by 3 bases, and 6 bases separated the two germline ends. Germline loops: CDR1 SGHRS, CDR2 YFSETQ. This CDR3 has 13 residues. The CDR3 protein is CASSLKGTDTQYF. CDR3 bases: TGCGCCAGCAGCTTGAAGGGGACAGATACGCAGTATTTT.

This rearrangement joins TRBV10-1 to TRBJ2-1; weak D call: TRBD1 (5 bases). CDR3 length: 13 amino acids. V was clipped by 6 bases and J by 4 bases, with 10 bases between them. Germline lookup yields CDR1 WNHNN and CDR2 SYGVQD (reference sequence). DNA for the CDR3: TGCGCCAGCAGCCCAGGGCCATACAATGAGCAGTTCTTC. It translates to CASSPGPYNEQFF.

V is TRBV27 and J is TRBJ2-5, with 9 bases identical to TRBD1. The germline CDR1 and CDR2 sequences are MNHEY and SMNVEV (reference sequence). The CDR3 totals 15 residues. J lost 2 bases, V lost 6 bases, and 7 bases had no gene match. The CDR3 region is CASSADRGSQETQYF. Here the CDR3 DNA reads TGTGCCAGCAGCGCCGACAGGGGGTCACAAGAGACCCAGTACTTC.

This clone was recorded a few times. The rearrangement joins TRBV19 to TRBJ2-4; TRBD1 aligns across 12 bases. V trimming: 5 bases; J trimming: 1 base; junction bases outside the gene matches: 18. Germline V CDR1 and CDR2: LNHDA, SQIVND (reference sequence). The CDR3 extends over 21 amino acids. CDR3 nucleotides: TGTGCCAGTAGTCCATGGAACCGGGACAGGGGGCTTCTTTGGGCCAAAAACATTCAGTACTTC. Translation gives CASSPWNRDRGLLWAKNIQYF.

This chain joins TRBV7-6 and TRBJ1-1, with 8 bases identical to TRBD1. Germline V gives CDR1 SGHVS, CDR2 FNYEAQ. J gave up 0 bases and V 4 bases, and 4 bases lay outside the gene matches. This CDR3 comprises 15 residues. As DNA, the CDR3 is TGTGCCAGCAGCTGTGGGGACAGGATGAACACTGAAGCTTTCTTT. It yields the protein CASSCGDRMNTEAFF.

CDR3 bases: TGCGCCAGCAGTCTGAGCACAGATACGCAGTATTTT. Protein product: CASSLSTDTQYF. The chain joins TRBV5-1 to TRBJ2-3; D is ambiguous. Trimming left V 5 bases short and J 0 bases short, with 4 bases between. Germline CDR1 is SGHRS and CDR2 is YFSETQ. This CDR3 region has 12 residues.

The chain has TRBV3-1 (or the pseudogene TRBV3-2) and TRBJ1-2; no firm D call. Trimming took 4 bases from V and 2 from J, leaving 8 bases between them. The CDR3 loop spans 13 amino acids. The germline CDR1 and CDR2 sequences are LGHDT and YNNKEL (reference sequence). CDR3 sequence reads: CASSRGTNYGYTF. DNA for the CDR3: TGTGCCAGCAGCCGCGGCACAAACTATGGCTACACCTTC.

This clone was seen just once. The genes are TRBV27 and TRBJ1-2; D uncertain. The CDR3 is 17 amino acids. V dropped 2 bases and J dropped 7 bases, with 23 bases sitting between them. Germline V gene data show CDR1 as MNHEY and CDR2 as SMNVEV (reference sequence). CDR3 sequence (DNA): TGTGCCAGCAGTTTAGAAGGGCCTGAGCGGTTTACTGGTGGCTACACCTTC. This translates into CASSLEGPERFTGGYTF.

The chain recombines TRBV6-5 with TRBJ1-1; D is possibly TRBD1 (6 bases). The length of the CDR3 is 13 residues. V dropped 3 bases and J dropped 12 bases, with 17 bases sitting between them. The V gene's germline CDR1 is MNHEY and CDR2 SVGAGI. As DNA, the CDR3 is TGTGCCAGCAGTTATGGGGGAACAGGGAAGACTTTCTTT. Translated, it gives CASSYGGTGKTFF.

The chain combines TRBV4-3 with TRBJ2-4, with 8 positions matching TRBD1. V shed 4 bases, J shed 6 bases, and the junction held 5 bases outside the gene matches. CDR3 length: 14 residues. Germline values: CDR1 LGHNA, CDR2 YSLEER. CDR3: CASSPGQGSNIQYF. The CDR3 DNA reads TGCGCCAGCAGCCCAGGACAGGGCTCAAACATTCAGTACTTC.